A single sample is the source of the 32 T cell receptor beta chains below, sequenced in a study of cytotoxic CD8 clonotypes in ibrutinib-treated CLL. Repertoires were generated with immunoSEQ multiplex PCR, while TCRdb's copy carries only in-frame clones and drops some. This table holds about 310,000 clones, 70% to 80% found once. The material was PBMCs, obtained before ibrutinib treatment. These receptors were collected from a human donor with chronic lymphocytic leukemia.

The chain employs TRBV5-4 and TRBJ2-3; D not resolved. Trimming stripped 0 bases from V and 2 bases from J, with 10 bases between. Germline V CDR1 and CDR2: SGHNT, YYREEE (reference sequence). CDR3 length: 15 residues. The CDR3 reads CASSLDFGPTDTQYF. The CDR3 DNA is TGTGCCAGCAGCTTGGATTTTGGTCCCACAGATACGCAGTATTTT. Full variable domain (missing parts from reference TRBV5-4 and TRBJ2-3): ETGVTQSPTHLIKTRGQQVTLRCSSQSGHNTVSWYQQALGQGPQFIFQYYREEENGRGNFPPRFSGLQFPNYSSELNVNALELDDSALYLCASSLDFGPTDTQYFGPGTRLTVL.

This clone was counted a single time. This sequence joins TRBV9 and TRBJ2-1, with TRBD2 matching 7 bases. CDR1 is SGDLS and CDR2 is YYNGEE in the germline V gene. This CDR3 has 16 amino acids. V dropped 4 bases and J dropped 2; count of bases not matched to a gene: 9. The CDR3 region has the DNA TGTGCCAGCAGCCCGGGGAGAAGCGGGACCTACAATGAGCAGTTCTTC. Translated: CASSPGRSGTYNEQFF.

CDR3 loop: CASSQPSDTQYF. The CDR3 DNA reads as TGCGCCAGCAGCCAACCATCAGATACGCAGTATTTT. The chain combines TRBV4-1 with TRBJ2-3; D gene unclear. V was shortened by 2 bases and J by 4 bases, with 4 bases between the two germline ends. Germline loops: CDR1 MGHRA, CDR2 YSYEKL. The length of the CDR3 is 12 residues.

The chain combines TRBV14 with TRBJ1-3, with unresolved D. The length of the CDR3 is 16 residues. Per germline, CDR1 SGHDN and CDR2 FVKESK. V was clipped by 0 bases and J by 0 bases, with 9 bases between them. The CDR3: CASSQEVRVSGNTIYF. As DNA, the CDR3 is TGTGCCAGCAGCCAAGAAGTCCGGGTCTCTGGAAACACCATATATTTT.

V is TRBV5-6 and J is TRBJ2-7; no firm D call. V was trimmed by 0 bases and J by 5 bases, leaving 15 bases between them. The CDR3 spans 15 residues. Germline CDR1 is SGHDT and CDR2 is YYEEEE. The CDR3 reads CASSLVRFVRHEQYF. The CDR3, as DNA: TGTGCCAGCAGCTTGGTTCGTTTTGTGAGGCACGAGCAGTACTTC.

This clone was recorded a few times. Here the CDR3 DNA reads TGTGCCAGCAGCTTAGATGGGCCCAGCTACACCTTC. Protein: CASSLDGPSYTF. The rearrangement joins TRBV7-9 to TRBJ1-2; D gene unclear. This CDR3 is 12 amino acids long. Trimming stripped 1 base from V and 9 bases from J, with 9 bases between. Per the germline V gene, CDR1 is SEHNR and CDR2 is FQNEAQ (reference sequence).

The chain carries TRBV7-2 and TRBJ1-2, with TRBD1 as a possible D gene (6 bases). Trimming stripped 4 bases from V and 4 bases from J, with 13 bases between. The germline V gene has CDR1 SGHTA and CDR2 FQGNSA. CDR3 size: 14 residues. CDR3 DNA sequence: TGTGCCAGCAGCTCCCGACAGGCAAGCTATGGCTACACCTTC. Amino acid sequence: CASSSRQASYGYTF.

V is TRBV29-1 and J is TRBJ2-2; maybe TRBD1 (5 bases). Trimming stripped 1 base from V and 8 bases from J, with 11 bases between. The CDR3 loop spans 13 amino acids. The germline CDR1 and CDR2 sequences are SQVTM and ANQGSEA. CDR3: CSVEAVREGELFF. The CDR3, as DNA: TGCAGCGTTGAAGCGGTCAGGGAAGGGGAGCTGTTTTTT.

The chain is built from TRBV7-2 and TRBJ2-1; 8 nucleotides match TRBD1. Germline values: CDR1 SGHTA, CDR2 FQGNSA. Germline trimming cut 0 bases from V and 2 bases from J; bases unmatched to any gene: 0. This CDR3 is 15 amino acids long. The CDR3 DNA is TGTGCCAGCAGCTTAGCACAGGGGGCCTACAATGAGCAGTTCTTC. It is translated as CASSLAQGAYNEQFF.

The chain combines TRBV5-4 with TRBJ2-7, with D uncertain. There are 18 residues in the CDR3. Trimming pared 0 bases from V and 0 bases from J, leaving 19 bases between. CDR1 is SGHNT, CDR2 YYREEE, per germline (reference sequence). In nucleotides, the CDR3 is TGTGCCAGCAGCTTGGGGATGACTGGGATTGGGATCTCCTACGAGCAGTACTTC. Its translation: CASSLGMTGIGISYEQYF.

V gene TRBV6-5 combines with J gene TRBJ1-1, with TRBD1 as a possible D gene (5 bases). Trimming cost V 5 bases and J 11 bases, with 18 bases left between them. The CDR3 is 13 residues long. Germline V CDR1 and CDR2: MNHEY, SVGAGI. The CDR3 DNA follows: TGTGCCAGCAGTCGCACGGCGGGACTCGGCGCTTTCTTT. Residues: CASSRTAGLGAFF.

The chain carries TRBV5-1 and TRBJ2-7; no reliable D call. Looked up from germline, CDR1 is SGHRS and CDR2 is YFSETQ. The CDR3 has 14 residues. Trimming removed 0 bases at V and 2 bases at J, with 9 bases between. Here the CDR3 DNA reads TGCGCCAGCAGCTTGGAAGGTGGCCCCTACGAGCAGTACTTC. Amino acid sequence: CASSLEGGPYEQYF.

DNA for the CDR3: TGTGCCAGCAGCTCTGGACAGTTCCTCACAGATACGCAGTATTTT. Amino acids: CASSSGQFLTDTQYF. The V and J genes are TRBV7-2 and TRBJ2-3, with D possibly matching TRBD1 (6 bases). Trimming left V 4 bases short and J 2 bases short, with 13 bases between. The CDR3 has 15 amino acids. Germline values: CDR1 SGHTA, CDR2 FQGNSA.

The rearrangement links TRBV6-5 to TRBJ2-5; TRBD2 is a possible D gene (5 bases). CDR3 length: 13 amino acids. The V end was cut by 4 bases, the J end by 9 bases, with 15 bases between. CDR1 MNHEY and CDR2 SVGAGI come from the germline V gene. The CDR3 nucleotides are TGTGCCAGCAGTTCCCCCGGGGTTGGTGCCCAGTACTTC. Residues: CASSSPGVGAQYF.

This clone has only one observation. V and J are TRBV28 and TRBJ2-5, with D hard to call. Per the germline V gene, CDR1 is MDHEN and CDR2 is SYDVKM. Trimming took 3 bases from V and 6 from J, leaving 17 bases between them. This CDR3 is 15 amino acids long. The CDR3 loop is CASSFSGGLVKTQYF. CDR3 nucleotide sequence: TGTGCCAGCAGTTTCTCGGGTGGCCTGGTGAAGACCCAGTACTTC.

This chain connects TRBV18 to TRBJ2-2; D gene uncertain. V lost 3 bases, J lost 2 bases, and 7 bases lay in between. CDR1 is KGHSH, CDR2 LQKENI, per germline. There are 14 residues in the CDR3. The CDR3 DNA sequence: TGTGCCAGCTCACCGCGCCCAAACACCGGGGAGCTGTTTTTT. Amino acid sequence: CASSPRPNTGELFF.

The chain joins TRBV9 to TRBJ1-1; perhaps TRBD1 as D (6 bases). Germline loops: CDR1 SGDLS, CDR2 YYNGEE. V shed 4 bases and J shed 7 bases, with 17 bases lying between them. CDR3 length: 14 amino acids. The CDR3 reads CASSPRTDLGEAFF. The CDR3 DNA follows: TGTGCCAGCAGCCCTCGGACAGATTTAGGTGAAGCTTTCTTT.

The genes are TRBV2 and TRBJ1-5; unclear D gene. This CDR3 is built from 13 residues. Between the trimmed V and J ends, which lost 1 base and 5 bases, there was a span of 6 bases. Germline CDR1 and CDR2: SNHLY and FYNNEI. The CDR3 region is CASSEGLYQPQHF. Here the CDR3 DNA reads TGTGCCAGCAGTGAAGGACTCTATCAGCCCCAGCATTTT.

V and J are TRBV15 and TRBJ2-6, with D tentatively TRBD1 (5 bases). CDR3 length: 18 residues. The germline gives CDR1 LNHNV, CDR2 YYDKDF (reference sequence). V lost 1 base, J lost 0 bases, and 13 bases lay in between. The CDR3 nucleotides read TGTGCCACCAGCAGAGTCCCAGGGCCCCGCTCTGGGGCCAACGTCCTGACTTTC. As protein: CATSRVPGPRSGANVLTF.

The chain couples TRBV11-2 to TRBJ2-1; 9 nucleotides align to TRBD2. With V trimmed by 3 bases and J by 8 bases, 5 bases remained unmatched. In germline, CDR1 is SGHAT, CDR2 FQNNGV. The CDR3 is 14 residues long. CDR3 residues: CASSFWTSDDEQFF. The CDR3 DNA reads TGTGCCAGCAGCTTCTGGACTAGCGATGATGAGCAGTTCTTC. Supplemented by reference TRBV11-2 and TRBJ2-1, the full variable domain reads EAGVAQSPRYKIIEKRQSVAFWCNPISGHATLYWYQQILGQGPKLLIQFQNNGVVDDSQLPKDRFSAERLKGVDSTLKIQPAKLEDSAVYLCASSFWTSDDEQFFGPGTRLTVL.

This clone was counted once. This sequence joins TRBV6-8 and TRBJ2-2; D call uncertain. From germline, CDR1 is MNHGY and CDR2 SAAAGT. The length of the CDR3 is 17 residues. Between the trimmed V and J ends, which lost 0 bases and 4 bases, there was a span of 15 bases. This CDR3 is CASSYSIPVNPTGELFF. The CDR3 region has the DNA TGTGCCAGCAGTTACTCGATTCCGGTTAATCCCACCGGGGAGCTGTTTTTT.

This chain connects TRBV4-3 to TRBJ2-5; no clear D. V was cut by 0 bases and J by 2 bases, with 16 bases left in between. The CDR3 spans 17 residues. The germline CDR1 and CDR2 sequences are LGHNA and YSLEER. CDR3 nucleotides: TGCGCCAGCAGCCAAGATCAATGGGGTTTGGGACAAGAGACCCAGTACTTC. This codes for CASSQDQWGLGQETQYF.

This clone appeared once. The chain uses TRBV7-9 and TRBJ2-1, with D perhaps matching TRBD2 (5 bases). The germline gives CDR1 SEHNR, CDR2 FQNEAQ (reference sequence). V lost 5 bases and J lost 8, with 19 bases in between. CDR3 length: 15 amino acids. CDR3 nucleotides: TGTGCCAGCAGCACTTTAGGCCCACCCGGGGATGAGCAGTTCTTC. Translating gives CASSTLGPPGDEQFF.

The rearrangement joins TRBV15 to TRBJ2-1, with D perhaps matching TRBD1 (6 bases). The V end was cut by 2 bases, the J end by 3 bases, with 14 bases between. This CDR3 comprises 16 residues. CDR1 and CDR2 (germline): LNHNV, YYDKDF (reference sequence). CDR3 protein: CATSRIRDTIYNEQFF. DNA for the CDR3: TGTGCCACCAGCAGAATCCGGGACACAATCTACAATGAGCAGTTCTTC.

This chain connects TRBV29-1 to TRBJ2-7; 12 nucleotides align to TRBD2. The CDR3 totals 13 residues. CDR1 SQVTM and CDR2 ANQGSEA come from the germline V gene. The V gene end was trimmed by 7 bases and the J gene end by 4 bases; junction bases not matched to a gene: 5. For the CDR3, the DNA is TGCAGCGCCGGACTAGCGGGAAGGTACGAGCAGTACTTC. As protein: CSAGLAGRYEQYF.

V gene TRBV11-2 combines with J gene TRBJ1-1; D is possibly TRBD1 (5 bases). Germline-derived CDR1 and CDR2 are SGHAT and FQNNGV. Trimming removed 1 base from V and 1 base from J, with 19 bases in between. CDR3 length: 18 residues. The CDR3 nucleotides are TGTGCCAGCAGCTTAGTGGGGGGATGGAGGGGAAGGAACACTGAAGCTTTCTTT. Translating gives CASSLVGGWRGRNTEAFF.

This clone was picked up one time. The chain combines TRBV7-2 with TRBJ2-7; D is perhaps TRBD1 (6 bases). The CDR3 is made up of 15 amino acids. V was clipped by 2 bases and J by 3 bases, with 14 bases between them. CDR1 is SGHTA, CDR2 FQGNSA, per germline. CDR3 coding DNA: TGTGCCAGCAGCTTACGATCAGGGGTTTACTACGAGCAGTACTTC. It specifies CASSLRSGVYYEQYF.

The rearrangement uses TRBV7-2 and TRBJ1-1; D remains unclear. Trimming took 2 bases from V and 1 from J, leaving 11 bases between them. The CDR3 is 15 residues long. Germline V lookup: CDR1 SGHTA, CDR2 FQGNSA. The CDR3 nucleotides are TGTGCCAGCAGCTTAATGATAATTTCGAACACTGAAGCTTTCTTT. This codes for CASSLMIISNTEAFF.

The J gene is TRBJ2-1, the V gene TRBV10-1; no clear D. This CDR3 spans 14 amino acids. V was clipped by 2 bases and J by 0 bases, with 5 bases between them. Looked up from germline, CDR1 is WNHNN and CDR2 is SYGVQD (reference sequence). The CDR3 nucleotides are TGCGCCAGCAGTGAGCAGAGCTCCTACAATGAGCAGTTCTTC. As protein: CASSEQSSYNEQFF.

This clone was seen once. The rearrangement joins TRBV25-1 to TRBJ1-2; D unresolved. This CDR3 has 12 residues. Germline-derived CDR1 and CDR2 are MGHDK and SYGVNS. The ends were cut back, 8 bases at V and 6 bases at J, with 13 bases in the middle. DNA of the CDR3: TGTGCCAGCTGGTCAGGAGATCATGGCTACACCTTC. Its translation: CASWSGDHGYTF.

The rearrangement joins TRBV19 to TRBJ1-1, with unresolved D. Per germline, CDR1 LNHDA and CDR2 SQIVND (reference sequence). Trimming took 5 bases from V and 0 from J, leaving 10 bases between them. The CDR3 is 14 amino acids. This chain's CDR3 is CASSAQSMNTEAFF. DNA of the CDR3: TGTGCCAGTAGTGCACAATCCATGAACACTGAAGCTTTCTTT.

V usage is TRBV9 and J usage is TRBJ2-3; no firm D call. The CDR3 covers 15 residues. V was cut by 0 bases and J by 5 bases, with 13 bases left in between. Per germline, CDR1 SGDLS and CDR2 YYNGEE. The CDR3, as DNA: TGTGCCAGCAGCGTAGGTCAGGAGTTGGGAGATACGCAGTATTTT. Its translation is CASSVGQELGDTQYF.